The following is a T cell receptor (beta chain) sequence with its context. Profiled with immunoSEQ multiplex PCR; TCRdb holds only in-frame clones, not every one. The sample includes approximately 37,000 clones, more than 70% of them seen just once. This sample is part of a study of control samples from healthy donors and cancer patients. V was clipped by 2 bases and J by 3 bases, with 7 bases between them. The germline V gene has CDR1 SGHTA and CDR2 FQGNSA. CDR3 length equals 13 residues. This chain links TRBV7-2 with TRBJ2-5, with D uncertain. The sequence derives from a woman in her sixties with lung cancer. Specimen: PBMCs. CDR3 in DNA: TGTGCCAGCAGCTTAATCGTCGAAGAGACCCAGTACTTC. Protein sequence: CASSLIVEETQYF.